Following are 6 T cell receptor beta chains from one sample sequenced in a study of blood T cells in healthy people across ages. Through a sample-barcoded 5' primer and a J-beta primer mix, a second PCR was run for roughly 6 to 11 cycles. Each CDR3 protein gets one entry after TCRdb re-called the 5' RACE reads with MiXCR. Of about 670,000 distinct CDR3 sequences in the sample, around 41% were seen once. The sequencing sample was made of blood. Receptor source: a man older than 75 in good health.

The chain links TRBV20-1 to TRBJ2-7, with 9 bases that match TRBD2. The CDR3 is 16 residues long. Trimming at V came to 2 bases and at J to 0 bases, leaving 8 bases not matched to a gene. Germline-derived CDR1 and CDR2 are DFQATT and SNEGSKA (reference sequence). CDR3 sequence reads: CSARSQGLARSYEQYF. DNA for the CDR3: TGCAGTGCTAGAAGTCAAGGACTAGCGCGCTCCTACGAGCAGTACTTC.

This clonotype occurred once. The CDR3 nucleotides read TGTGCCAGCTCACCACCTGGGGCAGCGGGAGGAGAGACCCAGTACTTC. This gives the protein CASSPPGAAGGETQYF. The chain employs TRBV18 and TRBJ2-5; 9 nucleotides line up with TRBD2. Germline trimming cut 0 bases from V and 4 bases from J; bases unmatched to any gene: 6. This CDR3 has 16 amino acids. CDR1 and CDR2 from the germline V gene are KGHSH and LQKENI.

The chain combines TRBV6-5 with TRBJ2-3; D may match TRBD1 or TRBD2 (6 bases each). The V end was cut by 3 bases, the J end by 5 bases, with 18 bases between. This CDR3 is 16 amino acids long. Germline CDR1 is MNHEY and CDR2 is SVGAGI. The CDR3 loop reads CASSYSGRGGRDTQYF. DNA of the CDR3: TGTGCCAGCAGTTATAGCGGAAGAGGGGGTCGAGATACGCAGTATTTT.

Concerning this clonotype: One base away lies a much larger clone, so this may be a sequencing read error. The chain employs TRBV11-2 and TRBJ1-2; maybe TRBD1 (5 bases). The CDR3 runs 14 residues. With 0 bases removed from V and 8 bases from J, the gap between germline ends came to 13 bases. Germline lookup yields CDR1 SGHAT and CDR2 FQNNGV. CDR3 protein: CASSLERQREGYTF. In DNA form, the CDR3 reads TGTGCCAGCAGCTTAGAACGACAGAGGGAAGGCTACACCTTC.

The chain combines TRBV4-3 with TRBJ1-1; D gene uncertain. With 0 bases removed from V and 6 bases from J, the gap between germline ends came to 8 bases. The CDR3 extends over 13 amino acids. CDR1 LGHNA and CDR2 YSLEER come from the germline V gene. The CDR3 DNA follows: TGCGCCAGCAGCCAAGATAACATGGCTGAAGCTTTCTTT. It specifies CASSQDNMAEAFF.

Details on this clonotype: This sequence may be a read error, since a much larger clone differs from it by one base. The chain joins TRBV29-1 to TRBJ2-1, with TRBD2 identical over 11 bases. The CDR3 runs 14 residues. J lost 13 bases, V lost 4 bases, and 12 bases had no gene match. Germline V CDR1 and CDR2: SQVTM, ANQGSEA. CDR3 sequence: CSVVGTTSGGNQFF. In DNA, the CDR3 is TGCAGCGTTGTAGGGACCACTAGCGGGGGAAACCAGTTCTTC.